Presented here are 2 T cell receptor beta chains from one specimen sequenced in a study of OX40 agonist ivuxolimab in advanced cancers. Produced via immunoSEQ multiplex PCR; TCRdb's table is partial and in-frame only. The repertoire holds approximately 61,000 clones, with 89% as singletons. This sample comprised CD4+ or CD8+ T cells sorted from blood, obtained in a trial of the OX40 agonist ivuxolimab. These receptors were obtained from an adult with an advanced solid tumor such as melanoma, head and neck, liver or kidney cancer.

The genes are TRBV7-9 and TRBJ2-3, with D hard to call. The CDR3 has 15 residues. V lost 4 bases and J lost 4, with 15 bases in between. Germline V gene data show CDR1 as SEHNR and CDR2 as FQNEAQ (reference sequence). CDR3 in DNA: TGTGCCAGCAGCTCGCTAGTAGAGTCGGCAGATACGCAGTATTTT. It codes for CASSSLVESADTQYF.

This chain uses TRBV13 with TRBJ2-2, with D hard to call. The CDR3 is 14 amino acids. Trimming took off 5 bases at V and 3 bases at J, with 10 bases between the two ends. Per the germline V gene, CDR1 is PRHDT and CDR2 is FYEKMQ (reference sequence). Here the CDR3 reads CASSLFLDTGELFF. As DNA, the CDR3 is TGTGCCAGCAGCCTCTTTTTGGACACCGGGGAGCTGTTTTTT.